The TCR beta chain described here comes from a study of identifying expanded T cells in peripheral blood. The study, taken as a whole, reports: Variance in clone template counts between roughly 2-week samples significantly increased with total template count across all healthy donors. About 1.3 clones differed between technical replicates, versus roughly 16 and 20 over time.

Remarks on this clone: Its antigen is unidentified.

Method: immunoSEQ multiplex PCR; TCRdb's copy keeps in-frame clones and lacks some. Of around 63,000 clones listed, approximately 87% were seen once; the top ten hold roughly 4.5%. Trimming took 2 bases from V and 0 from J; bases not matched to a gene: 4. From germline, CDR1 is SGHVS and CDR2 FQNEAQ. The CDR3 covers 15 residues. During the collection period, no donor immune events like infections were recorded. V is TRBV7-8 and J is TRBJ2-7; the match to TRBD2 covers 7 bases. The sequenced sample was blood. This TCR derives from a person between 18 and 75 years old in good health. CDR3 bases: TGTGCCAGCAGCTTAAGCGGGGTTACCTCCTACGAGCAGTACTTC. Protein: CASSLSGVTSYEQYF.